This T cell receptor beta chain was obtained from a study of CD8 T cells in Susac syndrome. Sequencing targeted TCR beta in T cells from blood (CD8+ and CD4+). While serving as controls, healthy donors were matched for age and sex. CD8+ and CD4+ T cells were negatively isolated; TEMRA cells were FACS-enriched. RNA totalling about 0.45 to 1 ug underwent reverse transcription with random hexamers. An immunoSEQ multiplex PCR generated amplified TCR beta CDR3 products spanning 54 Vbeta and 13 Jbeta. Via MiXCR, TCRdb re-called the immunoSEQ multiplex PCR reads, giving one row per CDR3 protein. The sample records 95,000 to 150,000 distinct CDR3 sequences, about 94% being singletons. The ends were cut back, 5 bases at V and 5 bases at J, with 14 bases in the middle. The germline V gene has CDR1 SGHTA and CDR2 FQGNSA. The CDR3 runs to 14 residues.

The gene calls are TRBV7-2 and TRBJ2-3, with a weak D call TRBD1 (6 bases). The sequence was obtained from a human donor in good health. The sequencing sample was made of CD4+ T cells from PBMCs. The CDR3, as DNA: TGTGCCAGCAGCCCAGGGACACCCCTAGATACGCAGTATTTT. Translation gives CASSPGTPLDTQYF.